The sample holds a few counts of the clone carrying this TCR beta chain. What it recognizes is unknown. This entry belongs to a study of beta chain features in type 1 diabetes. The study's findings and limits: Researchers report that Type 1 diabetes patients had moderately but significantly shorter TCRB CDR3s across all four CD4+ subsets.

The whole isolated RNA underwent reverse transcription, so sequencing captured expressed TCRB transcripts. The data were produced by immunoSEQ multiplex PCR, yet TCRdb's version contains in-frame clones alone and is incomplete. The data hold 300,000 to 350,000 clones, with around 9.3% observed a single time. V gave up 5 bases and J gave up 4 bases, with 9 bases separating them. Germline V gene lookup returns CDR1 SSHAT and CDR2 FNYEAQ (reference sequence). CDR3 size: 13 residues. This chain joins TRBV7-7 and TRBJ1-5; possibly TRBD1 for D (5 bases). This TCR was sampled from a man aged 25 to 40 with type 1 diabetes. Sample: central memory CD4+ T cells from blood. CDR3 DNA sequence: TGTGCCAGCAGCCTCGGGACGAATCAGCCCCAGCATTTT. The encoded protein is CASSLGTNQPQHF.